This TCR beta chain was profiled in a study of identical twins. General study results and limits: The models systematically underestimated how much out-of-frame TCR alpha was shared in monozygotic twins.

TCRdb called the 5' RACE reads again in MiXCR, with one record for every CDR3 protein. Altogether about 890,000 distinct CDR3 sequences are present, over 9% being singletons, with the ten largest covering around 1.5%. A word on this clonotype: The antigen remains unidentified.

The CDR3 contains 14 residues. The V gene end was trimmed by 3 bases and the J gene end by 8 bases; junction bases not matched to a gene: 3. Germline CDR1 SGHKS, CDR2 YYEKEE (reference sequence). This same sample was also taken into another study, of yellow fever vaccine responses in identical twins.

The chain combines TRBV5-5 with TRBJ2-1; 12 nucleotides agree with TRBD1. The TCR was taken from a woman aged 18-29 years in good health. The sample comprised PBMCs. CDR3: CASSSGQGAHEQFF. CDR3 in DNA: TGTGCCAGCAGCTCGGGACAGGGGGCGCATGAGCAGTTCTTC.